This section outlines one T cell receptor (beta chain) sequence together with its context. No antigen is known for it. This CDR3 is also generated by other DNA sequences in the sample. The data derive from a study of OX40 agonist ivuxolimab in advanced cancers. Study overall: Administration of intravenous ivuxolimab to patients occurred every 2 weeks at 0.01 to 10 mg/kg.

Blood samples were obtained at baseline, cycle 4 day 1, and cycle 7 day 1. Notes on the study in general: Compared with others, partial responders at 0.1-3.0 mg/kg displayed clonal expansion among the lowest. Antigen specificity remained undetermined for the expanded peripheral T cells.

Germline lookup yields CDR1 GTSNPN and CDR2 SVGIG (reference sequence). This CDR3 is 12 amino acids long. Deletions cut 6 bases from V and 8 bases from J, with 14 bases between. Only in-frame clones appear in the TCRdb table, and some are missing; sequencing was by immunoSEQ multiplex PCR. The table has 75,000 to 95,000 clones, around 92% seen once; the top ten hold around 0.5%. The input for sequencing was CD4+ or CD8+ T cells sorted from blood, taken in a trial of the OX40 agonist ivuxolimab. The TCR was taken from an adult with an advanced solid tumor such as melanoma, head and neck, liver or kidney cancer. The rearrangement joins TRBV30 to TRBJ2-1, with a weak D call TRBD2 (6 bases). The CDR3 reads CACRRRRDEQFF. Here the CDR3 DNA reads TGTGCCTGTCGCCGTCGGAGGGATGAGCAGTTCTTC.